These 2 T cell receptor beta chains came from one sample sequenced in a study of T cell responses to AZD1222 COVID-19 vaccine. Produced via immunoSEQ multiplex PCR; TCRdb's table is partial and in-frame only. The profile shows approximately 56,000 clones, approximately 85% of them singletons. The source was peripheral blood, collected on day 0 of AZD1222 vaccination. The receptors here all came from an adult in good health.

The gene calls are TRBV19 and TRBJ1-2; no definite D call. The CDR3 contains 13 residues. The V end was cut by 6 bases, the J end by 7 bases, with 15 bases between. CDR1 LNHDA and CDR2 SQIVND come from the germline V gene (reference sequence). The CDR3 protein is CASRKPPGRGYTF. DNA of the CDR3: TGTGCCAGTAGAAAGCCCCCAGGTCGTGGCTACACCTTC.

This clone was picked up a small number of times. This chain joins TRBV19 and TRBJ1-4, with D possibly matching TRBD1 (5 bases). Trimming shortened V by 6 bases and J by 8 bases, and 19 bases separated the two germline ends. The CDR3 length is 15 residues. Germline CDR1 and CDR2: LNHDA and SQIVND (reference sequence). CDR3 protein: CASSRAGTLGEKLFF. The CDR3 nucleotides are TGTGCCAGTAGCCGGGCGGGGACGTTAGGGGAAAAACTGTTTTTT. Looking up the rest from reference TRBV19 and TRBJ1-4 gives the full variable domain: DGGITQSPKYLFRKEGQNVTLSCEQNLNHDAMYWYRQDPGQGLRLIYYSQIVNDFQKGDIAEGYSVSREKKESFPLTVTSAQKNPTAFYLCASSRAGTLGEKLFFGSGTQLSVL.